This TCR beta chain was observed in a study of blood T cell repertoires in COVID-19. Study overall: T cells, B-cell-depleted T cells, or PBMCs supplied cDNA or gDNA.

This CDR3 region has 15 residues. Trimming removed 2 bases at V and 7 bases at J, with 20 bases between. CDR1 and CDR2 (germline): GTSNPN, SVGIG (reference sequence). Original data processing: Estimation of nucleated cell counts relied on the amplification of reference gene primers. Sequenced by immunoSEQ multiplex PCR; TCRdb stores in-frame clones only, minus some. D and trimming were read from the DNA, whereas the V and J calls and clone size are those reported in that table. The profile shows 130,000 or so clones, roughly 84% of them singletons. The sequence derives from a man aged 55 to 69 with acute or convalescent COVID-19. The chain uses TRBV30 and TRBJ1-2; D is perhaps TRBD1 (5 bases). Sequences were obtained from peripheral blood. The CDR3 sequence is CAWSPPLTTGGGYTF. CDR3 nucleotide sequence: TGTGCCTGGAGTCCTCCCCTCACCACAGGCGGTGGCTACACCTTC.